This T cell receptor (beta chain) stems from a study of cytomegalovirus exposure and HLA in healthy donors. V was pared by 11 bases and J by 3 bases, with 19 bases between. Germline V lookup: CDR1 ENHRY, CDR2 SYGVKD. CDR3 length equals 14 residues. It was with 60 Vbeta and 13 Jbeta primers that the PCR ran. Assay used: immunoSEQ multiplex PCR; TCRdb lists only in-frame clones, some missing. Its clone listing holds 150,000 to 200,000 clones. The chain joins TRBV10-3 to TRBJ1-2; a possible D gene is TRBD1 (6 bases). The clonotype was recovered from a woman between 18 and 29 years old in good health and CMV-seropositive. Sequences were obtained from PBMCs. This CDR3 reads CAVLPGQRDYGYTF. As DNA, the CDR3 is TGTGCCGTACTCCCGGGACAAAGAGACTATGGCTACACCTTC.